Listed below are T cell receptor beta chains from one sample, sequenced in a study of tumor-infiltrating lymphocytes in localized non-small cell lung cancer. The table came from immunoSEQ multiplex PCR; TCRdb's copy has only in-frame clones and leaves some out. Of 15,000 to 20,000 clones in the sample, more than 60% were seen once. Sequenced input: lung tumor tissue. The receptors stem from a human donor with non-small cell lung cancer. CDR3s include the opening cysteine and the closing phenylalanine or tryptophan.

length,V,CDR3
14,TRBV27,CASSQRQGGTEAFF
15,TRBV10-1,CASSDRVRTYNEQFF
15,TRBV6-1,CASSGSSGDTGELFF
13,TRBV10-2,CASSESTHAGYTF
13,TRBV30,CAWSVGRDYGYTF
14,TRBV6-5,CASSYTGANYGYTF
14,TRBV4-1,CASSWGENTGELFF
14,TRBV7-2,CASSLGLVSREQYF
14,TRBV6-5,CAISDVGNTYEQYF
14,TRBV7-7,CASSLDRVQETQYF
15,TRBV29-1,CSAPLMGTGGDGYTF
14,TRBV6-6,CASSYSGGGETQYF
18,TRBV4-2,CASSTWTSGLSSSYEQYF
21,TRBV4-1,CASSQDRTAHPKIQHTDTQYF
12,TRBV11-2,CASRGPGTGVVF
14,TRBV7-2,CASSLGGPYNEQFF
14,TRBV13,CASSTGRVGTEAFF
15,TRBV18,CASSPRGGLGEKLFF
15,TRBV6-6,CASSYAGTNTYEQYF
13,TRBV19,CASRSLRGSEAFF
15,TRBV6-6,CASSSPGQGNYGYTF
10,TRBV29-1,CSVLTGELFF
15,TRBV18,CASSPPVKGAYGYTF
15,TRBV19,CASSHGDVSNQPQHF
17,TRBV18,CASSPPHPLNSNTEAFF
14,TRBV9,CASSPTRSSYEQYF
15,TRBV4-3,CASSQDSGTDQPQHF
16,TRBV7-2,CASSLGLAGGVETQYF
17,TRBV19,CASTFGGTGGGRTEAFF